This T cell receptor (beta chain) was captured by sequencing in a study of radiation and T cells in renal cell carcinoma. Points from the study as a whole: Without pretreatment biopsies, baseline tumor clonotype presence was undetermined.

Documented time point: baseline pretreatment blood. Treatment in this sample: 15 Gy SBRT to primary tumor, nephrectomy 4 weeks later. Serial blood draws occurred at baseline and 2 and 4 weeks post-SBRT. This clone was detected only once. The antigen is undetermined. V gave up 4 bases and J gave up 5 bases, with 14 bases separating them. The V gene's germline CDR1 is SGHTA and CDR2 FQGNSA. The CDR3 runs 14 residues. The data were produced by immunoSEQ multiplex PCR, yet TCRdb's version contains in-frame clones alone and is incomplete. Of 130,000 to 150,000 clones in the sample, over 75% were seen once. The sample in question was blood, obtained from a patient whose treatment included radiotherapy and nephrectomy. The origin of this receptor is a woman between 50 and 59 years old with renal cell carcinoma. The chain is built from TRBV7-2 and TRBJ2-5; no reliable D call. In DNA form, the CDR3 reads TGTGCCAGCAGCTCGACTCTAACCTGGGAGACCCAGTACTTC. Its translation is CASSSTLTWETQYF.